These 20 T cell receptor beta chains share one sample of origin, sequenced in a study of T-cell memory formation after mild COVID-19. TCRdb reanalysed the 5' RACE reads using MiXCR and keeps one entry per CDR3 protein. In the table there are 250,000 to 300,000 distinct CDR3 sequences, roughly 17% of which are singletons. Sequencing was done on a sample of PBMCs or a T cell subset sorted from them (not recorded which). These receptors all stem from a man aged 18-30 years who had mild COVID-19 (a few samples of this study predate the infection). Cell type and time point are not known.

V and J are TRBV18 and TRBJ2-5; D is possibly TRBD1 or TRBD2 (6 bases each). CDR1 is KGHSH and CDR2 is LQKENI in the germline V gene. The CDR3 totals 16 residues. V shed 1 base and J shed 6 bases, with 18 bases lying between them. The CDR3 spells CASSPQGGPQDKTQYF. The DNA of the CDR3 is TGTGCCAGCTCACCACAGGGGGGACCACAAGATAAGACCCAGTACTTC.

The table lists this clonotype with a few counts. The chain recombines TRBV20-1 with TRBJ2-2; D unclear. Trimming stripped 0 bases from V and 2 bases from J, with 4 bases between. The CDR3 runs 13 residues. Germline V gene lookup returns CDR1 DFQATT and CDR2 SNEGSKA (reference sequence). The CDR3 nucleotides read TGCAGTGCTAGAGATGCTAACACCGGGGAGCTGTTTTTT. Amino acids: CSARDANTGELFF.

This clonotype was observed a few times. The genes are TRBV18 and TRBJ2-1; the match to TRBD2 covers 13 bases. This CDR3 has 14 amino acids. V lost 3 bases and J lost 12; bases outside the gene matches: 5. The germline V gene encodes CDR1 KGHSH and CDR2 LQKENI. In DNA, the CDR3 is TGTGCCAGCTCACCGGGACTAGCGGGGTCGGCGCAGTTCTTC. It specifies CASSPGLAGSAQFF.

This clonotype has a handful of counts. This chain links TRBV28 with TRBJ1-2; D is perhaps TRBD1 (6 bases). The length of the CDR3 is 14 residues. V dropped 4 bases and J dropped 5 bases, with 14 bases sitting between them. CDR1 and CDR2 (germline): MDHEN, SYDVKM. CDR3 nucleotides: TGTGCCAGCAGTTCGGGGGGCAGAACTTATGGCTACACCTTC. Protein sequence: CASSSGGRTYGYTF.

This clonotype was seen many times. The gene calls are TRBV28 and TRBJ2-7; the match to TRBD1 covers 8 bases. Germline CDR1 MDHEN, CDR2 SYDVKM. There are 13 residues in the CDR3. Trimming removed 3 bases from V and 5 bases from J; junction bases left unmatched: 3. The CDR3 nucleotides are TGTGCCAGCAGTTTTGACAGGGGCCACGAGCAGTACGTC. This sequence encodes CASSFDRGHEQYV.

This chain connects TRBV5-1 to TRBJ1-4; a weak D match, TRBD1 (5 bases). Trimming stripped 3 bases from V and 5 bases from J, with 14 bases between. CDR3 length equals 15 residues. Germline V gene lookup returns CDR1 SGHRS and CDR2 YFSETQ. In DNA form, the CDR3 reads TGCGCCAGCAGCTGGGCCGGGACCGAGAATGAAAAACTGTTTTTT. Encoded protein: CASSWAGTENEKLFF.

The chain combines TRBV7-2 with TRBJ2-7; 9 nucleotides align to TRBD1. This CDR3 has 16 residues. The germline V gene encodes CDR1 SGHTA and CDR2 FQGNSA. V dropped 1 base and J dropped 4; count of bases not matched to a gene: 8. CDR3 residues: CASSLDGTGLEYEQYF. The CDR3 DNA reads TGTGCCAGCAGCTTAGATGGGACAGGGTTAGAATACGAGCAGTACTTC.

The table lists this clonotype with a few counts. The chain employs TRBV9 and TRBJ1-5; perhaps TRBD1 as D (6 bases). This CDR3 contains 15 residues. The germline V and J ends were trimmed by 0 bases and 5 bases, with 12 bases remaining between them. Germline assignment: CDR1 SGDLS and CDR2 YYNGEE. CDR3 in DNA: TGTGCCAGCAGCGTAGATCCAGGGGCTGATCAGCCCCAGCATTTT. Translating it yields CASSVDPGADQPQHF.

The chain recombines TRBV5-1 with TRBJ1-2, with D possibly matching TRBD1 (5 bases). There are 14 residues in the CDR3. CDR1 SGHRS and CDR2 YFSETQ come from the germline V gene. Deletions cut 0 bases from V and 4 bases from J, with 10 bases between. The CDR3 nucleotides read TGCGCCAGCAGCTTGGTCGACAGCTCCTATGGCTACACCTTC. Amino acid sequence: CASSLVDSSYGYTF.

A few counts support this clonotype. The CDR3 DNA reads as TGTGCCAGCAATACGGGGAACACCGGGGAGCTGTTTTTT. Protein: CASNTGNTGELFF. The chain has TRBV6-2 or TRBV6-3 and TRBJ2-2; D remains ambiguous. V was clipped by 7 bases and J by 1 base, with 7 bases between them. In germline, CDR1 is MNHEY, CDR2 SVGEGT. The CDR3 is 13 amino acids.

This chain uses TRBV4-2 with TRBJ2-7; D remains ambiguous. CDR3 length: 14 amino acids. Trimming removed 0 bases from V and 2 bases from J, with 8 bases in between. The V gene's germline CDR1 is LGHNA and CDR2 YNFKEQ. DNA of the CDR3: TGTGCCAGCAGCCAAGACGGCGCTACCTACGAGCAGTACTTC. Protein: CASSQDGATYEQYF.

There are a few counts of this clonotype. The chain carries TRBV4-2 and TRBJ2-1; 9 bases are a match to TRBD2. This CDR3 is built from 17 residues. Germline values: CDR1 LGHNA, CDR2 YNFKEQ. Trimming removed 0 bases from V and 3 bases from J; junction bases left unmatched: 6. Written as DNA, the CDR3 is TGTGCCAGCAGCCAAGATTTCCGGCGGGGGGGCTACAATGAGCAGTTCTTC. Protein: CASSQDFRRGGYNEQFF.

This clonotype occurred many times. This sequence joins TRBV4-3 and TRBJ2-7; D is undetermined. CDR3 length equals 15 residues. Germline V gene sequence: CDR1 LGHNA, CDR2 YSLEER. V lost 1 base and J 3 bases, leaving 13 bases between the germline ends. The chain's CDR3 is CASSQGYQESYEQYF. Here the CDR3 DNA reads TGCGCCAGCAGCCAAGGCTATCAGGAGAGCTACGAGCAGTACTTC.

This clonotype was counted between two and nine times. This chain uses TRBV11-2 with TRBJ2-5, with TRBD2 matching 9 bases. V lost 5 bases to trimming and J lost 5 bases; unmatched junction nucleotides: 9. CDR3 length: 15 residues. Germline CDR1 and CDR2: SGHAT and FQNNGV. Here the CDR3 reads CASSPGTSRWETQYF. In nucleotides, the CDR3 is TGTGCCAGCAGCCCCGGGACTAGCCGGTGGGAGACCCAGTACTTC.

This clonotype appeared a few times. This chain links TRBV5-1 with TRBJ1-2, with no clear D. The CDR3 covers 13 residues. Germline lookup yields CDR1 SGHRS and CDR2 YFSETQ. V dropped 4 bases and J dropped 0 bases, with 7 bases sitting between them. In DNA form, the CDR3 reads TGCGCCAGCAGCATGACGGCTAACTATGGCTACACCTTC. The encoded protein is CASSMTANYGYTF.

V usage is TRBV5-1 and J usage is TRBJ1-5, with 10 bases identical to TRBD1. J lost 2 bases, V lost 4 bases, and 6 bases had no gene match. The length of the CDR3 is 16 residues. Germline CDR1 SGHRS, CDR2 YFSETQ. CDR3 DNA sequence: TGCGCCAGCAGCCCCGGGACAGGGGTGGGCAATCAGCCCCAGCATTTT. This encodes CASSPGTGVGNQPQHF.

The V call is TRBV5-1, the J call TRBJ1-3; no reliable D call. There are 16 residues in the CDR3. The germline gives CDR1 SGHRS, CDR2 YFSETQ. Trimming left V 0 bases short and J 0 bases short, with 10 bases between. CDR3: CASSLGPQSSGNTIYF. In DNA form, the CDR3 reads TGCGCCAGCAGCTTGGGACCGCAGAGCTCTGGAAACACCATATATTTT.

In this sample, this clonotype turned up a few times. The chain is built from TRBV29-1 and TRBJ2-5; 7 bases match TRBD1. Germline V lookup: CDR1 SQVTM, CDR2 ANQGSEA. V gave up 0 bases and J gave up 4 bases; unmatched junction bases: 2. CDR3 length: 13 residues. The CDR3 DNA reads TGCAGCGTTGAAGATCAGGGGGTAGAGACCCAGTACTTC. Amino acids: CSVEDQGVETQYF. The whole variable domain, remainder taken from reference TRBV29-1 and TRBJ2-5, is SAVISQKPSRDICQRGTSLTIQCQVDSQVTMMFWYRQQPGQSLTLIATANQGSEATYESGFVIDKFPISRPNLTFSTLTVSNMSPEDSSIYLCSVEDQGVETQYFGPGTRLLVL.

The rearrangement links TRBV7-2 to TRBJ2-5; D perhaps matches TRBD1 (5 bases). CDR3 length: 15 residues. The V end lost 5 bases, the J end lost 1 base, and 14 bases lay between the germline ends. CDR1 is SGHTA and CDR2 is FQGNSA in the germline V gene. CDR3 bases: TGTGCCAGCAGCGCTCAGGGTGGCGGCCAAGAGACCCAGTACTTC. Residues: CASSAQGGGQETQYF.

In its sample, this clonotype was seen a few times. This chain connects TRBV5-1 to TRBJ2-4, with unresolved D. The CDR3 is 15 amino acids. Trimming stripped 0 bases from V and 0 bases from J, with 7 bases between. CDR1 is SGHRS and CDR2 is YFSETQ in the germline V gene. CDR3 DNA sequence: TGCGCCAGCAGCTTGGGATACGGAGCCAAAAACATTCAGTACTTC. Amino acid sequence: CASSLGYGAKNIQYF.